This T cell receptor beta chain was recorded in a study of blood T cells in healthy people across ages. Sample-barcoded 5' priming and a J-beta primer mix drove a second PCR of roughly 7 to 11 cycles. TCRdb reprocessed the 5' RACE reads with MiXCR, giving one entry per CDR3 protein. Among about 1.4 million distinct CDR3 sequences listed, 59% were seen once. Germline loops: CDR1 DFQATT, CDR2 SNEGSKA (reference sequence). This CDR3 region has 15 residues. The germline V and J ends were trimmed by 0 bases and 2 bases, with 11 bases remaining between them. About this clonotype: What it recognizes is unknown.

The authors isolated at least 6 million PBMCs per sample. Notes on the study in general: Researchers said unsorted PBMCs prevented a conclusive naive versus antigen-experienced comparison. Greater diversity and more naive CD4+ cells were seen in long-lived donors than in aged donors. Older age coincided with a roughly linear decline in TCR beta diversity per million T cells.

The sample taken for sequencing was blood. This receptor was identified in a man between 18 and 35 years old in good health. The genes are TRBV20-1 and TRBJ2-1; a weak D match, TRBD2 (6 bases). CDR3 in amino acids: CSARDRVAAYNEQFF. The CDR3, as DNA: TGCAGTGCTAGAGATCGAGTAGCGGCCTACAATGAGCAGTTCTTC.